A single T cell receptor beta chain is shown here with its context. The protocol was immunoSEQ multiplex PCR, while the TCRdb copy is restricted to in-frame clones and leaves out a portion. The sample yields roughly 40,000 clones, 90% seen once. The data are from a study of T cell changes during pregnancy in multiple sclerosis. The CDR3 sequence is 16 residues long. V dropped 4 bases and J dropped 1; count of bases not matched to a gene: 5. Germline lookup yields CDR1 MNHNS and CDR2 SASEGT. The sequences come from CD4+ T cells from peripheral blood mononuclear cells, collected in the third trimester of pregnancy. The receptor was derived from a female donor with multiple sclerosis, enrolled in a pregnancy study. This chain links TRBV6-1 with TRBJ2-5; 11 nucleotides agree with TRBD2. The CDR3 sequence is CASSGPGLAAQETQYF. CDR3 in DNA: TGTGCCAGCAGTGGACCGGGACTAGCGGCCCAAGAGACCCAGTACTTC.